This TCR beta chain derives from a study of human T cells and chemical hapten exposure. About the research overall: Throughout the roughly 24-week study, diphenylcyclopropenone was applied weekly to the patients' scalps. Study results and limitations: The study found that PT1 expanded TCR counts correlated positively with patch test score.

As for this clonotype: Its antigen is unknown.

Trimming stripped 2 bases from V and 6 bases from J, with 11 bases between. Germline CDR1 reads MNHNS; CDR2 reads SASEGT. This CDR3 has 15 residues. One entry per CDR3 protein, called by TCRdb with MiXCR from the RACE reads. The sample yields 55,000 to 75,000 distinct CDR3 sequences, roughly 6.7% seen once. The time point is: pre-sensitization, week 0. Noted treatment: therapeutic diphenylcyclopropenone sensitization with weekly scalp DPC. V is TRBV6-1 and J is TRBJ1-6; D not certain. The sequence derives from a woman aged 25 to 45 with alopecia areata. Some clones in this sample may be carry-over from other donors' samples. The sample consisted of whole blood, taken in connection with sensitization to the hapten diphenylcyclopropenone (DPC). The CDR3 reads CASSERSGSNSPLHF. CDR3 nucleotide sequence: TGTGCCAGCAGTGAAAGGTCGGGCAGTAATTCACCCCTCCACTTT.